Included here is one T cell receptor (beta chain) sequence, with context. The antigen remains unidentified. Patients with uncontrolled infections, other autoimmune diseases, pregnancy or lactation were excluded. Thyroid ultrasound, orbital computed tomography, clinical symptoms, and serum thyroxine and TRAb underpinned diagnoses. This sample was taken from a study of T cells in Graves' hyperthyroidism and ophthalmopathy. Study outcomes and limitations: A model of 13 V-J pairs discriminated ophthalmopathy from stable hyperthyroidism.

TCR beta CDR3 sequences were amplified from RNA transcripts. First-round RT-PCR with HTBI primers amplified the TCR CDR3 region. TCRdb fed the multiplex PCR reads into MiXCR, producing one record per CDR3 protein. The sample records 600,000 to 700,000 distinct CDR3 sequences, just under 45% being singletons. The receptor was isolated from an adult man with Graves' disease, either hyperthyroidism or ophthalmopathy (not recorded which). Specimen: peripheral blood or thyroid tissue (not recorded which).

CDR3: CASSPQYTGELFF. CDR3 sequence (DNA): TGTGCCAGCAGCCCGCAGTACACCGGGGAGCTGTTTTTT. This rearrangement joins TRBV10-3 to TRBJ2-2; D is ambiguous. V lost 10 bases, J lost 3 bases, and 12 bases lay in between. This CDR3 is built from 13 residues. From germline, CDR1 is ENHRY and CDR2 SYGVKD.